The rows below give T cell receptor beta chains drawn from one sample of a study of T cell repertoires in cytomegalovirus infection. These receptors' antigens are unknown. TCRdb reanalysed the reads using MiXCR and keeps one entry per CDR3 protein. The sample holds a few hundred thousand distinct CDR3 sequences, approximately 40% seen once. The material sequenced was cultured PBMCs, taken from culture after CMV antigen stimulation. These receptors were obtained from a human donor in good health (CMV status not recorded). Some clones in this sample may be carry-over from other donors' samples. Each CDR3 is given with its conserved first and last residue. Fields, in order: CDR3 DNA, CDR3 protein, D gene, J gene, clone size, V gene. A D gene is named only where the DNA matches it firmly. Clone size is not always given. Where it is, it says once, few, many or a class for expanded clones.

TGCAGTGCTAGAGCCATAGCTGATACGCAGTATTTT	CSARAIADTQYF	-	TRBJ2-3	few	TRBV20-1
TGTGCCACCAGATCCCGGGACAGGGCTTCTAGAAGAGATACGCAGTATTTT	CATRSRDRASRRDTQYF	TRBD1	TRBJ2-3	-	TRBV24-1
TGCGCCAGCAGCCAAGATCTAGCCGGCGGTCGCTACGAGCAGTACTTC	CASSQDLAGGRYEQYF	-	TRBJ2-7	-	TRBV4-3
TGTGCCAGCAGTCCCTACCCCCGAATGCCCCAGCATTTT	CASSPYPRMPQHF	-	TRBJ1-5	-	TRBV27
TGTGCCAGCAGCTCCGACCGGACGATGAACTACGAGCAGTACTTC	CASSSDRTMNYEQYF	-	TRBJ2-7	-	TRBV7-2
TGTGCCACCAGCAGAGGGATGGGGGATTGGAACACTGAAGCTTTCTTT	CATSRGMGDWNTEAFF	-	TRBJ1-1	-	TRBV15
TGTGCCAGCAGCTTTTCGACTAGCTCGGTCTACGAGCAGTACTTC	CASSFSTSSVYEQYF	TRBD2	TRBJ2-7	-	TRBV5-6
TGTGCCATCAAGGGGGGAACTCAAGAGACCCAGTACTTC	CAIKGGTQETQYF	-	TRBJ2-5	few	TRBV10-3
TGTGCCAGCAGTCGAATCCGACAGACGAACACTGAAGCTTTCTTT	CASSRIRQTNTEAFF	-	TRBJ1-1	-	TRBV6-1
TGTGCCAGCATGGAACTAGCGGTGCTCACAGATACGCAGTATTTT	CASMELAVLTDTQYF	TRBD2	TRBJ2-3	few	TRBV2
TGTGCCAGCAGGGAATCAGACTCTAAGCAGTTCTTC	CASRESDSKQFF	-	TRBJ2-1	-	TRBV25-1
TGTGCCAGCAGCACGGACTATACGCAGTATTTT	CASSTDYTQYF	-	TRBJ2-3	-	TRBV5-5
TGCAGTGCCAAAGGGGGCTTAGCGGGGGGGCGCGTGAATGAGCAGTTCTTC	CSAKGGLAGGRVNEQFF	TRBD2	TRBJ2-1	-	TRBV20-1
TGTGCCAGCAGTTTGAGACAGGGTTGGGCCGAGCAGTACTTC	CASSLRQGWAEQYF	TRBD1	TRBJ2-7	-	TRBV27
TGTGCCAGCAGCCGACAAACGAATGAAAAACTGTTTTTT	CASSRQTNEKLFF	-	TRBJ1-4	-	TRBV7-9
TGTGCCAGCAGCTTAGGTCCCGGGGAGCTGTTTTTT	CASSLGPGELFF	-	TRBJ2-2	many	TRBV7-2
TGTGCCAGCAGTGAGGAGCAGCGCACTGAAGCTTTCTTT	CASSEEQRTEAFF	-	TRBJ1-1	few	TRBV2
TGTGCCAGTAGCCGGACAGGGGGAGGGAAGACCGGGGAGCTGTTTTTT	CASSRTGGGKTGELFF	TRBD1	TRBJ2-2	few	TRBV19
TGTGCCAGCAGGAGGGTTCACGTGAAGAATTCACCCCTCCACTTT	CASRRVHVKNSPLHF	-	TRBJ1-6	-	TRBV27
TGTGCCAGCAGCTTAGCCGGGACAACCTACGAGCAGTACTTC	CASSLAGTTYEQYF	-	TRBJ2-7	many	TRBV7-2
TGTGCCAGCAGCCACCCAACGAGGGGGAAGCCGGCCAACGTCCTGACTTTC	CASSHPTRGKPANVLTF	-	TRBJ2-6	-	TRBV7-2
TGTGCCAGCATCAAGGGGTGGGGGGGACCGGGCTACACCTTC	CASIKGWGGPGYTF	-	TRBJ1-2	few	TRBV7-2
TGTGCCAGCAGCTTAGGGGACGGAAATTCACCCCTCCACTTT	CASSLGDGNSPLHF	-	TRBJ1-6	few	TRBV7-8
TGTGCCAGCAGTCCCTCGACAGGGCCGTCTGAAGCTTTCTTT	CASSPSTGPSEAFF	TRBD1	TRBJ1-1	-	TRBV12-3/TRBV12-4
TGTGCCAGCAGCCTTAGCGGGGGGGCTTCCACCTACGAGCAGTACTTC	CASSLSGGASTYEQYF	TRBD2	TRBJ2-7	many	TRBV7-2
TGTGCCAGCAGTCCCCGGGGCTCCTACAATGAGCAGTTCTTC	CASSPRGSYNEQFF	-	TRBJ2-1	many	TRBV12-3/TRBV12-4
TGTGCCAGCAGCCCAATGGGACCCTACACCGGGGAGCTGTTTTTT	CASSPMGPYTGELFF	-	TRBJ2-2	few	TRBV7-2
TGTGCCAGCAGCAACACACTGAACACTGAAGCTTTCTTT	CASSNTLNTEAFF	-	TRBJ1-1	-	TRBV7-2